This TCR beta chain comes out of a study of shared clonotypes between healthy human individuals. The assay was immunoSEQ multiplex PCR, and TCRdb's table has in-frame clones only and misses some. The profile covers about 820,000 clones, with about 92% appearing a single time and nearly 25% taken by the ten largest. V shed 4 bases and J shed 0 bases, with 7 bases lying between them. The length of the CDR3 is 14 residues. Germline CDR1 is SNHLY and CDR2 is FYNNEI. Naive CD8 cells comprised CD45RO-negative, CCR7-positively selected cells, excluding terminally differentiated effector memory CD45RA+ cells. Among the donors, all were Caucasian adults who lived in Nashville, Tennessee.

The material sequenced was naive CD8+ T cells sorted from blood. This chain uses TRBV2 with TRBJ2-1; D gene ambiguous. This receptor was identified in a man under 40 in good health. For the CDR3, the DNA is TGTGCCAGCAGTGTGAAAGTCTCCTACAATGAGCAGTTCTTC. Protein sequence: CASSVKVSYNEQFF.